This TCR beta chain was sequenced during a study of OX40 agonist ivuxolimab in advanced cancers. Some background on the complete study: The costimulatory receptor OX40 (CD134) was targeted by ivuxolimab, a fully human IgG2 agonistic monoclonal antibody. Intravenous ivuxolimab was administered to patients every 2 weeks at six dose levels: 0.01, 0.1, 0.3, 1.5, 3 and 10 mg/kg. Of the 52 patients in dose escalation, about 20 had hepatocellular carcinoma, approximately 15 had melanoma, 9 had renal cell carcinoma and 9 had head and neck cancer. The dose-escalation cohort was 82.7% male with a mean age of approximately 59 years, ranging from roughly 23 to 90. Patients were allowed to have had prior anti-PD-1, anti-PD-L1 or anti-CTLA-4 therapy, and around 40% of the dose-escalation patients had previously received checkpoint inhibitors. Partial responses were achieved by three dose-escalation patients, of whom one had hepatocellular carcinoma and two had cutaneous melanoma. Peripheral TCRbeta sequencing was intended to test whether TCR sequence diversity was altered and clonal T-cell expansion was caused by ivuxolimab. The paper reports the monotherapy dose-escalation portion (N of about 50 patients) of the phase I ivuxolimab trial.

Per the germline V gene, SGHDT is the CDR1 and YYEEEE is the CDR2. V is shortened by 0 bases, J by 9 bases, and the region joining them spans 9 bases. Measured from the cysteine to the phenylalanine, the CDR3 is 12 residues long. Only the CDR3 portion is preserved as DNA: 36 bases, with reading frame beginning at the first base. A note on this clone: The specificity of this receptor is unknown. Nothing much larger sits one base from this clone, and base qualities are not available.

The trial excluded patients who had a history of autoimmune disease or who were on systemic immunosuppression. Peripheral blood for TCR sequencing was collected from all dose cohorts at baseline, on cycle 4 day 1, and on cycle 7 day 1. The samples were taken from a phase I, first-in-human, multicenter, open-label dose-escalation trial of ivuxolimab. The trial enrolled adults with locally advanced or metastatic head and neck squamous cell, hepatocellular, melanoma or renal cell carcinoma. Before TCR sequencing, CD4+ and CD8+ T cells were separately sorted from peripheral blood. Genomic DNA was extracted from sorted cells for sequencing of the TCRbeta CDR3 region. TCRbeta CDR3 regions were sequenced using the immunoSEQ Assay. TCRdb took over this immuneACCESS table, retaining in-frame rearrangements with V and J assigned. Such tables are incomplete; in checked studies, under half of the missing clones stem from an unresolved V gene, and the remainder is unexplained. Present in this sample are 65,000 to 90,000 clones, 80% to 95% of which were seen just once. Roughly a tenth of the sample rests with the top ten.

The paper as a whole reports these results and caveats: Which antigens the clonally expanded peripheral T cells were specific for was not determined. At doses of 0.1 to 3.0 mg/kg, clonal expansion of both CD4+ and CD8+ blood T cells was observed from baseline to week 6. After ivuxolimab, expanded clones were on average more numerous among CD8+ T cells than among CD4+ T cells. In the 0.1-3.0 mg/kg groups, partial responders had among the lowest normalized peripheral clonal expansion, particularly in CD8+ T cells. Low levels of normalized T-cell clonal expansion were also seen in some nonresponding patients.

The receptor comes from an adult with an advanced solid tumor such as melanoma, head and neck, liver or kidney cancer. The rearrangement combines TRBV5-6 with TRBJ1-1; the D gene is not confidently resolved. Sequenced here: CD4+ or CD8+ T cells sorted from blood, sampled in a trial of the OX40 agonist ivuxolimab. The CDR3 protein: CASSLGPTQAFF. Here is the DNA: TGTGCCAGCAGCTTGGGCCCGACGCAAGCTTTCTTT.